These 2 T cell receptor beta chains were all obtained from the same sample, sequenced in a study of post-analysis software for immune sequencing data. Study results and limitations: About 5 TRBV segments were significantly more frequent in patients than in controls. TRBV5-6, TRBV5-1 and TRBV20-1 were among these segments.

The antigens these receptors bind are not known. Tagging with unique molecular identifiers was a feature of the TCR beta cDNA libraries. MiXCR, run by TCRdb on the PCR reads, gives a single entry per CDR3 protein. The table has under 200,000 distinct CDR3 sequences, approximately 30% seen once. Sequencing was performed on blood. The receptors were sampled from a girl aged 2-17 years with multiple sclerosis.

For the CDR3, the DNA is TGTGCCAGCAGTTACTCCAGGACAGGGGATGAGACCCAGTACTTC. The encoded protein is CASSYSRTGDETQYF. The chain has TRBV6-5 and TRBJ2-5; 9 nucleotides line up with TRBD1. Germline V lookup: CDR1 MNHEY, CDR2 SVGAGI. Trimming cost V 0 bases and J 5 bases; bases outside gene matches: 4. CDR3 length equals 15 residues.

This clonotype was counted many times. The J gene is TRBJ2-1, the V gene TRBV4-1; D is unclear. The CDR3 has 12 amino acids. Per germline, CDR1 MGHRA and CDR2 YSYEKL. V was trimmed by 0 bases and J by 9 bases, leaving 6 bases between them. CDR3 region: CASSQDKSEQFF. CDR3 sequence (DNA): TGCGCCAGCAGCCAAGATAAATCTGAGCAGTTCTTC.